This T cell receptor (beta chain) was identified during a study of shared clonotypes between healthy human individuals. Turning to the study itself: Three plates each covered CD4 naive and memory; CD8 naive two, CD8 memory one.

The assay was immunoSEQ multiplex PCR, and TCRdb's table has in-frame clones only and misses some. The data show 2 million to 3 million clones, with roughly 93% seen just once and 0.36% held by the top ten. Regarding the study as a whole: How much donors shared clonotypes was expected to be affected by sequencing depth. Of the naive CD4 clonotypes, around 5.2% were shared across four donors.

Germline assignment: CDR1 SGHRS and CDR2 YFSETQ. The CDR3 sequence is 17 residues long. The junction had 6 bases not matched to a gene; V was cut back by 0 bases and J by 2 bases. The donors were adults (healthy and HIV-negative) with no recent acute infections or vaccinations. This clone was recorded only once. Its antigen remains unidentified. Distinct nucleotide sequences in the sample also encode this CDR3. The clonotype comes from a man between 18 and 35 years old in good health. Some clones in this sample may be carry-over from other donors' samples. The chain is built from TRBV5-1 and TRBJ2-5; 11 bases agree with TRBD2. The specimen was naive CD4+ T cells from PBMCs. As to subset: CD45RA+ positively selected. In DNA form, the CDR3 reads TGCGCCAGCAGCTTGGGGGGGACTAGCGGACTACAAGAGACCCAGTACTTC. Its translation: CASSLGGTSGLQETQYF.